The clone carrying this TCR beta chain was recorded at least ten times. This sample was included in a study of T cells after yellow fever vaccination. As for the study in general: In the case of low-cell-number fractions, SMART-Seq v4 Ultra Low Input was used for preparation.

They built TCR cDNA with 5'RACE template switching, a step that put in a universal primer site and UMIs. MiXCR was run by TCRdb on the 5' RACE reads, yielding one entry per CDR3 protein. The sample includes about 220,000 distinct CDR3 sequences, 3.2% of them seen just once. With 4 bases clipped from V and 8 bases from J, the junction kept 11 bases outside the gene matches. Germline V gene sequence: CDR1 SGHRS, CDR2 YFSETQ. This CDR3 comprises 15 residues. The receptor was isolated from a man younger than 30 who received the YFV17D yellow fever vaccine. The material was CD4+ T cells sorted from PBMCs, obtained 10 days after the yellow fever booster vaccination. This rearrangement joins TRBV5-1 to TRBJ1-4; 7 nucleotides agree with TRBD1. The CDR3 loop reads CASSLTHRGGEKLFF. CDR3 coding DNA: TGCGCCAGCAGCCTCACCCACAGGGGTGGGGAAAAACTGTTTTTT.